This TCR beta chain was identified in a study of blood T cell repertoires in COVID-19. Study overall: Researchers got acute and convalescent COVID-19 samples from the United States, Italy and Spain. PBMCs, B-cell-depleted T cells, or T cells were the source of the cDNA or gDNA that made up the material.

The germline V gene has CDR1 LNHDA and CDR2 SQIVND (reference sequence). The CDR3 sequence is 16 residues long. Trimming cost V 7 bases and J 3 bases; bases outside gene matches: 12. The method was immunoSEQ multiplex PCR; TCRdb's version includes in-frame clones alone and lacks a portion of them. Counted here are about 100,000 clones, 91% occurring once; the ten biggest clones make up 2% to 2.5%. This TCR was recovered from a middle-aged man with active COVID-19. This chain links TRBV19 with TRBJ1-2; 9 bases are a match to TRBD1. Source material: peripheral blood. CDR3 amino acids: CASTPPLGQGDYGYTF. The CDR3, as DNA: TGTGCCAGTACCCCACCCTTGGGACAGGGCGACTATGGCTACACCTTC.